The subject of this entry is one TCR beta chain. The CDR3 runs 16 residues. Germline V CDR1 and CDR2: LNHNV, YYDKDF (reference sequence). Trimming at V came to 3 bases and at J to 5 bases, leaving 10 bases not matched to a gene. Via MiXCR, TCRdb re-called the 5' RACE reads, giving one row per CDR3 protein. The sample contains about 630,000 distinct CDR3 sequences, over 9% of which appear only once. This sample was included in a study of T cells after yellow fever vaccination. This clonotype originated in a man under 40 who received the YFV17D yellow fever vaccine. J is TRBJ2-1 and V is TRBV15; 7 nucleotides match TRBD1. Sample: PBMCs, taken on the day of the yellow fever booster vaccination. In DNA form, the CDR3 reads TGTGCCACCAGCAGCCCCGGGACAGTCGCCGACAATGAGCAGTTCTTC. As protein: CATSSPGTVADNEQFF.